This TCR beta chain derives from a study of cytomegalovirus exposure and HLA in healthy donors. Study-wide results and caveats: Some V segments, TRBV6-2 and TRBV6-3 among them, were indistinguishable and were therefore excluded.

Concerning this clone: Its specificity is not known.

Trimming took 6 bases from V and 4 from J; bases not matched to a gene: 6. The CDR3 extends over 14 amino acids. Germline loops: CDR1 LNHDA, CDR2 SQIVND (reference sequence). Donors counted as nominally healthy when sampled, yet unrecorded immune exposures were likely. PCR amplification relied on 60 Vbeta primers (plus 13 Jbeta primers). Clones were sequenced by immunoSEQ multiplex PCR, and TCRdb holds only the in-frame ones, with some missing. The data contain 150,000 to 200,000 clones, roughly 80% of them singletons. The sequenced sample was PBMCs. This clonotype originated in a woman aged 45-60 years in good health and CMV-seropositive. The chain is built from TRBV19 and TRBJ1-5; 7 bases map to TRBD1. CDR3 DNA: TGTGCCAGTAGCGACGACAGGGCAAATCAGCCCCAGCATTTT. Translating gives CASSDDRANQPQHF.